This entry concerns a single T cell receptor (beta chain). No antigen is known for it. This record belongs to a study of response to subunit inactivated influenza vaccine. MiXCR, applied by TCRdb to the RT-PCR reads, yields one record per CDR3 protein. The sample lists under 200,000 distinct CDR3 sequences, 9.5% to 13% occurring once. Points from the study as a whole: Authors suggested few new T cells are recruited by each seasonal influenza vaccination.

Germline CDR1 reads LGHDT; CDR2 reads YNNKEL (reference sequence). The CDR3 length is 15 residues. Trimming removed 3 bases from V and 13 bases from J, with 19 bases in between. The rearrangement links TRBV3-1 to TRBJ1-6; no clear D gene. The sequence was collected from a man between 50 and 59 years old who received an inactivated influenza vaccine. Sample: non-naive T cells sorted from PBMCs, taken 40 to 50 days after vaccination. The chain's CDR3 is CASSQTPHGGLPLHF. CDR3 DNA: TGTGCCAGCAGCCAGACGCCCCACGGCGGCCTGCCCCTCCACTTT.